These 30 T cell receptor beta chains originate from one sample sequenced in a study of memory CD4+ T cells and cytomegalovirus serostatus. Single viable CD3+CD4+CD8-CD45RO+ cells were sorted as the memory CD4+ T cells. TCRdb's copy holds only in-frame clones and misses some; the assay was immunoSEQ multiplex PCR. The sample holds approximately 65,000 clones, approximately 80% seen once. The sample comprised memory CD4+ T cells from blood. The receptors were gathered from an adult in good health and CMV-seronegative.

The rearrangement joins TRBV2 to TRBJ1-5; D is perhaps TRBD1 (6 bases). Trimming removed 4 bases at V and 6 bases at J, with 16 bases between. Germline loops: CDR1 SNHLY, CDR2 FYNNEI. The CDR3 length is 15 residues. The DNA of the CDR3 is TGTGCCAGCAGTGGGCTCCCCAGGGGTGGTCAGCCCCAGCATTTT. It translates to CASSGLPRGGQPQHF.

The CDR3: CAWSARDRGYTF. CDR3 DNA sequence: TGTGCCTGGAGTGCCAGGGACCGGGGCTACACCTTC. J is TRBJ1-2 and V is TRBV30, with a possible D match to TRBD1 (5 bases). The CDR3 totals 12 residues. V lost 1 base, J lost 8 bases, and 11 bases lay in between. Germline V gene data show CDR1 as GTSNPN and CDR2 as SVGIG (reference sequence).

The rearrangement joins TRBV6-5 to TRBJ1-3, with D unclear. The CDR3 sequence is 12 residues long. Trimming left V 6 bases short and J 7 bases short, with 10 bases between. Germline values: CDR1 MNHEY, CDR2 SVGAGI. CDR3 DNA sequence: TGTGCCAGCAGCCAAGAGGCGAACACCATATATTTT. Translated: CASSQEANTIYF.

Written as DNA, the CDR3 is TGTGCCAGCAGTTCGGGGAGGGTAGCCGTCATAGAAGAGACCCAGTACTTC. Protein product: CASSSGRVAVIEETQYF. This chain joins TRBV7-9 and TRBJ2-5, with TRBD2 matching 7 bases. CDR1 is SEHNR and CDR2 is FQNEAQ in the germline V gene (reference sequence). J was trimmed by 3 bases and V by 6 bases; bases with no gene match: 16. This CDR3 comprises 17 residues.

This clone was picked up one time. The rearrangement links TRBV18 to TRBJ1-1; possible D gene TRBD1, 6 bases. Germline V CDR1 and CDR2: KGHSH, LQKENI. CDR3 length: 14 amino acids. The germline V and J ends were trimmed by 3 bases and 6 bases, with 14 bases remaining between them. The CDR3 here is CASSPQGYWPEAFF. The CDR3 DNA reads TGTGCCAGCTCACCGCAGGGGTATTGGCCTGAAGCTTTCTTT. Combining the CDR3 with reference TRBV18 and TRBJ1-1 gives the whole variable domain NAGVMQNPRHLVRRRGQEARLRCSPMKGHSHVYWYRQLPEEGLKFMVYLQKENIIDESGMPKERFSAEFPKEGPSILRIQQVVRGDSAAYFCASSPQGYWPEAFFGQGTRLTVV.

Remarks on this clone: A junction boundary mismatches the germline segment, possibly from a read error. The chain joins TRBV6-6 to TRBJ2-1, with D perhaps given as TRBD1 or TRBD2 (5 bases each). The CDR3 sequence is 16 residues long. Germline V gives CDR1 MNHNY, CDR2 SVGAGI (reference sequence). DNA for the CDR3: TGTGCCAGCAGTTACAACCGGGACCAGACCTATAATGAGCAGTTCTTC. This encodes CASSYNRDQTYNEQFF.

This clone was seen many times. The chain employs TRBV2 and TRBJ1-1; TRBD1 aligns across 8 bases. This CDR3 is built from 14 residues. The V and J ends lost 5 bases and 11 bases, in that order; junction bases with no gene match: 13. Per germline, CDR1 SNHLY and CDR2 FYNNEI. The CDR3 nucleotides are TGTGCCAGCAGTTCGAACATGGACAGGGTGGAGGCTTTCTTT. Protein product: CASSSNMDRVEAFF.

Written as DNA, the CDR3 is TGTGCCAGCACTCCCTCCTGGGGGGGGGTCGATCAGCCCCAGCATTTT. It encodes CASTPSWGGVDQPQHF. The chain employs TRBV28 and TRBJ1-5; D might be TRBD1 (5 bases). Germline CDR1 and CDR2: MDHEN and SYDVKM. CDR3 size: 16 residues. Trimming removed 7 bases at V and 5 bases at J, with 21 bases between.

The gene calls are TRBV7-3 and TRBJ2-3, with 14 bases aligning to TRBD2. CDR3 size: 18 residues. Trimming removed 5 bases from V and 4 bases from J; junction bases left unmatched: 11. Germline-derived CDR1 and CDR2 are SGHTA and FQGTGA. The CDR3 region is CASSPGTSGSAIADTQYF. CDR3 coding DNA: TGTGCCAGCAGCCCCGGGACTAGCGGGAGTGCTATAGCAGATACGCAGTATTTT.

The DNA for the CDR3 is TGTGCCAGCAGCGTCCGTCAGACGACAGATACGCAGTATTTT. The encoded protein is CASSVRQTTDTQYF. The rearrangement links TRBV9 to TRBJ2-3; the D is unclear. Germline V gene sequence: CDR1 SGDLS, CDR2 YYNGEE. CDR3 length equals 14 residues. Trimming removed 2 bases from V and 3 bases from J, with 10 bases in between.

The chain employs TRBV5-1 and TRBJ1-2; maybe TRBD1 (6 bases). The CDR3 length is 12 residues. Germline loops: CDR1 SGHRS, CDR2 YFSETQ. V lost 4 bases and J lost 7, with 11 bases in between. CDR3 nucleotides: TGCGCCAGCAGCGTCGGGGGCGGTGGCTACACCTTC. Amino acids: CASSVGGGGYTF. Together with reference TRBV5-1 and TRBJ1-2, the CDR3 gives the full variable domain: KAGVTQTPRYLIKTRGQQVTLSCSPISGHRSVSWYQQTPGQGLQFLFEYFSETQRNKGNFPGRFSGRQFSNSRSEMNVSTLELGDSALYLCASSVGGGGYTFGSGTRLTVV.

In this sample, this clone turned up a few times. The chain is built from TRBV28 and TRBJ2-1; D ambiguous. Germline V gives CDR1 MDHEN, CDR2 SYDVKM. This CDR3 is 13 amino acids long. V dropped 8 bases and J dropped 0 bases, with 8 bases sitting between them. The CDR3 protein is CASGRSSYNEQFF. In DNA, the CDR3 is TGTGCCAGCGGCCGTAGCTCCTACAATGAGCAGTTCTTC.

DNA of the CDR3: TGCGCCAGCAGTGACTATACAGGCGGCGGGCCCTACGAGCAGTACTTC. Amino acid sequence: CASSDYTGGGPYEQYF. The chain uses TRBV10-1 and TRBJ2-7; possibly TRBD1 or TRBD2 for D (5 bases each). The CDR3 extends over 16 amino acids. V was trimmed by 3 bases and J by 2 bases, leaving 17 bases between them. Germline V gene data show CDR1 as WNHNN and CDR2 as SYGVQD (reference sequence).

V and J are TRBV5-1 and TRBJ2-1; 8 bases align to TRBD2. V trimming: 0 bases; J trimming: 5 bases; junction bases outside the gene matches: 4. In germline, CDR1 is SGHRS, CDR2 YFSETQ. This CDR3 is 15 amino acids long. The CDR3: CASSLGGGRNNEQFF. DNA for the CDR3: TGCGCCAGCAGCTTGGGGGGCGGGAGGAACAATGAGCAGTTCTTC.

The rearrangement uses TRBV5-1 and TRBJ1-1; D is undetermined. Germline lookup yields CDR1 SGHRS and CDR2 YFSETQ. Trimming took off 2 bases at V and 0 bases at J, with 8 bases between the two ends. This CDR3 is built from 14 residues. CDR3 sequence (DNA): TGCGCCAGCAGCTTAACCGCCTTGAACACTGAAGCTTTCTTT. Encoded protein: CASSLTALNTEAFF.

V gene TRBV28 combines with J gene TRBJ1-5; D might be TRBD1 (6 bases). Germline CDR1 and CDR2: MDHEN and SYDVKM. Trimming took 6 bases from V and 4 from J, leaving 19 bases between them. The CDR3 runs to 16 residues. This chain's CDR3 is CASSPRGGTLNQPQHF. The CDR3 DNA reads TGTGCCAGCAGCCCGAGGGGCGGGACACTAAATCAGCCCCAGCATTTT.

The chain links TRBV2 to TRBJ1-2; D is undetermined. Germline loops: CDR1 SNHLY, CDR2 FYNNEI. Trimming cost V 5 bases and J 4 bases, with 11 bases left between them. The CDR3 runs to 13 residues. The CDR3 sequence is CASSLGPIYGYTF. The CDR3, as DNA: TGTGCCAGCAGTTTAGGACCAATCTATGGCTACACCTTC.

V usage is TRBV6-1 and J usage is TRBJ1-4, with D unresolved. CDR3 length: 12 residues. Germline assignment: CDR1 MNHNS and CDR2 SASEGT. The germline V and J ends were trimmed by 8 bases and 8 bases, with 12 bases remaining between them. The CDR3 sequence is CASGYKGEKLFF. The CDR3 DNA reads TGTGCCAGCGGGTATAAAGGGGAAAAACTGTTTTTT.

This sequence joins TRBV27 and TRBJ1-1, with TRBD1 matching 10 bases. The germline gives CDR1 MNHEY, CDR2 SMNVEV (reference sequence). This CDR3 is built from 19 residues. V shed 2 bases and J 5 bases; nucleotides not matched to a gene: 17. The CDR3 DNA is TGTGCCAGCAGTTTACGGCGGCCGGGACAGGGGAATGGGAGGACTGAAGCTTTCTTT. Translation gives CASSLRRPGQGNGRTEAFF.

The genes are TRBV10-3 and TRBJ2-1; TRBD2 agrees at 9 bases. Germline lookup yields CDR1 ENHRY and CDR2 SYGVKD. The CDR3 is 15 amino acids. Trimming at V came to 3 bases and at J to 6 bases, leaving 6 bases not matched to a gene. Here the CDR3 DNA reads TGTGCCATCAGTGATAGCGGGAGCTGGGGCAATGAGCAGTTCTTC. This sequence encodes CAISDSGSWGNEQFF.

V and J are TRBV30 and TRBJ2-5; D not resolved. The length of the CDR3 is 12 residues. The germline V gene has CDR1 GTSNPN and CDR2 SVGIG (reference sequence). V lost 3 bases and J 5 bases, leaving 10 bases between the germline ends. The CDR3 bases are TGTGCCTGGAGCCATCAGTTGGAGACCCAGTACTTC. It yields the protein CAWSHQLETQYF.

The chain couples TRBV10-3 to TRBJ1-4; D unclear. Per the germline V gene, CDR1 is ENHRY and CDR2 is SYGVKD. The CDR3 totals 12 residues. V lost 8 bases to trimming and J lost 4 bases, with 8 bases between them. Here the CDR3 DNA reads TGTGCCATCGCAGGAGATAATGAAAAACTGTTTTTT. As protein: CAIAGDNEKLFF.

This chain uses TRBV19 with TRBJ2-5, with D possibly being TRBD2 (6 bases). The length of the CDR3 is 14 residues. Trimming cost V 5 bases and J 4 bases, with 14 bases left between them. Looked up from germline, CDR1 is LNHDA and CDR2 is SQIVND (reference sequence). CDR3 nucleotide sequence: TGTGCCAGTAGTGCCAGGGACTTTGTAGAGACCCAGTACTTC. Amino acid sequence: CASSARDFVETQYF.

This clone appeared once. The chain combines TRBV11-2 with TRBJ1-5; D call uncertain. Germline lookup yields CDR1 SGHAT and CDR2 FQNNGV. V dropped 4 bases and J dropped 5 bases, with 9 bases sitting between them. CDR3 length: 13 amino acids. CDR3 nucleotides: TGTGCCAGCAGCTCACAAACCTATCAGCCCCAGCATTTT. Its translation: CASSSQTYQPQHF.

The chain carries TRBV6-1 and TRBJ2-5; D is perhaps TRBD1 or TRBD2 (6 bases each). The CDR3 sequence is 15 residues long. V was clipped by 8 bases and J by 1 base, with 17 bases between them. Germline V gene lookup returns CDR1 MNHNS and CDR2 SASEGT. DNA of the CDR3: TGTGCCAGCTTGGGACTTGGGGGGCGCCAAGAGACCCAGTACTTC. It translates to CASLGLGGRQETQYF.

The chain recombines TRBV9 with TRBJ2-7; 10 bases line up with TRBD2. Trimming removed 4 bases from V and 5 bases from J; junction bases left unmatched: 18. The CDR3 loop spans 18 amino acids. The germline V gene encodes CDR1 SGDLS and CDR2 YYNGEE. CDR3 sequence (DNA): TGTGCCAGCAGCCCAGACCCGAGTGCTAGCGGGAGTGCCCACGAGCAGTACTTC. Translated: CASSPDPSASGSAHEQYF. Drawing the rest from reference TRBV9 and TRBJ2-7, the complete variable domain is DSGVTQTPKHLITATGQRVTLRCSPRSGDLSVYWYQQSLDQGLQFLIQYYNGEERAKGNILERFSAQQFPDLHSELNLSSLELGDSALYFCASSPDPSASGSAHEQYFGPGTRLTVT.

This clone came up a few times. The chain couples TRBV19 to TRBJ1-5; D remains ambiguous. Germline V gives CDR1 LNHDA, CDR2 SQIVND (reference sequence). V was cut by 3 bases and J by 0 bases, with 3 bases left in between. CDR3 length: 13 residues. The CDR3, as DNA: TGTGCCAGTAGTATGTTTAGCAATCAGCCCCAGCATTTT. Its translation: CASSMFSNQPQHF.

This clone came up once. The chain employs TRBV25-1 and TRBJ2-3; no definite D call. Germline CDR1 reads MGHDK; CDR2 reads SYGVNS. The V gene lost 1 base and the J gene lost 4 bases, with 6 bases spanning the gap. This CDR3 is built from 13 residues. The CDR3 loop reads CASSELVPDTQYF. The CDR3 DNA follows: TGTGCCAGCAGTGAATTGGTCCCAGATACGCAGTATTTT.

This clone was counted a few times. V gene TRBV14 combines with J gene TRBJ2-3; D is perhaps TRBD1 or TRBD2 (6 bases each). This CDR3 is 15 amino acids long. V lost 3 bases and J 0 bases, leaving 10 bases between the germline ends. Per the germline V gene, CDR1 is SGHDN and CDR2 is FVKESK. CDR3 sequence: CASSQWGASTDTQYF. The CDR3 bases are TGTGCCAGCAGCCAGTGGGGGGCTAGCACAGATACGCAGTATTTT.

V usage is TRBV2 and J usage is TRBJ1-2; possibly TRBD1 for D (6 bases). Trimming took 4 bases from V and 5 from J, leaving 14 bases between them. CDR3 length equals 14 residues. Germline CDR1 and CDR2: SNHLY and FYNNEI. CDR3 in amino acids: CASSVGGRGYGYTF. The CDR3, as DNA: TGTGCCAGCAGTGTGGGGGGCCGGGGTTATGGCTACACCTTC.